Below are 5 T cell receptor beta chains sequenced from a single sample in a study of tumor-infiltrating lymphocytes in primary liver carcinoma. With 500 ng total RNA as template and a constant-region primer, TCR beta cDNA was made. Three rounds of nested multiplex PCR with slightly modified ARM-PCR produced TCR beta libraries. TRBV1-TRBV30 forward primers and a C-beta reverse primer were used in the first two PCR rounds, which each ran for 9 to 10 cycles. TCRdb re-analysed the multiplex PCR reads in MiXCR, keeping a single row per CDR3 protein. The data hold some 180,000 distinct CDR3 sequences, with about 60% observed a single time. Blood RNA came from unsorted whole blood; germline DNA was also extracted. The sample taken for sequencing was peripheral blood. Receptors were obtained from a man between 40 and 49 years old with primary liver carcinoma and hepatitis B virus infection.

With regard to this clonotype: A read error may produce the germline difference seen at one junction end. The chain recombines TRBV11-2 with TRBJ2-3, with 10 bases matching TRBD2. The CDR3 has 17 amino acids. Germline V gene lookup returns CDR1 SGHAT and CDR2 FQNNGV. Here the CDR3 DNA reads TGTGCCAGCAGCCCACCTTACTCGCAGCGGGAGGGAGATACGCATTATTTT. It codes for CASSPPYSQREGDTHYF.

The V gene is TRBV4-1, the J gene TRBJ2-5; 9 bases line up with TRBD2. Germline V CDR1 and CDR2: MGHRA, YSYEKL. This CDR3 contains 16 residues. J lost 5 bases, V lost 1 base, and 8 bases had no gene match. The CDR3 reads CASSQAIAGVRETQYF. In nucleotides, the CDR3 is TGCGCCAGCAGCCAAGCGATAGCGGGGGTTCGGGAGACCCAGTACTTC.

This clonotype appeared a few times. A junction boundary mismatches the germline segment, possibly from a read error. The chain uses TRBV11-2 and TRBJ1-6; D not resolved. Germline values: CDR1 SGHAT, CDR2 FQNNGV. The CDR3 spans 11 residues. The CDR3 protein is CDSSLGLPLHF. The CDR3 DNA reads as TGTGACAGCAGCTTGGGATTACCCCTCCACTTT.

The chain uses TRBV6-2 or TRBV6-3 and TRBJ2-3; 10 bases match TRBD2. The J segment lost 5 bases and the V segment lost 4 bases, leaving 9 bases of the junction unmatched. The CDR3 loop spans 16 amino acids. In germline, CDR1 is MNHEY, CDR2 SVGEGT. The CDR3 nucleotides are TGTGCCAGCAGTTTTAATAGCGGGAGGTTTGGAGATACGCAGTATTTT. Translation: CASSFNSGRFGDTQYF.

This chain connects TRBV5-4 to TRBJ1-2; D is possibly TRBD1 (5 bases). V lost 0 bases to trimming and J lost 8 bases, with 14 bases between them. Germline V gives CDR1 SGHNT, CDR2 YYREEE (reference sequence). The CDR3 is 14 residues long. The CDR3 protein is CASSLVGSRVGYTF. The CDR3 DNA reads TGTGCCAGCAGCTTGGTCGGTAGCAGGGTCGGCTACACCTTC.